These 28 T cell receptor beta chains were all obtained from the same sample, sequenced in a study of blood T cells in healthy people across ages. The use of a sample-barcoded 5' primer and a J-beta primer mix characterized a second PCR of roughly 6 to 12 cycles. Each CDR3 protein gets one entry after TCRdb re-called the 5' RACE reads with MiXCR. The sample holds more than 1,400,000 distinct CDR3 sequences, about 43% seen once. The material sequenced was blood. The source of these receptors is a woman between 18 and 30 years old in good health.

This clonotype has only a few counts. The chain couples TRBV7-2 to TRBJ2-3, with unresolved D. The CDR3 totals 15 residues. Trimming cost V 2 bases and J 5 bases, with 14 bases left between them. Germline V gene lookup returns CDR1 SGHTA and CDR2 FQGNSA. CDR3 residues: CASSLSSLVEDTQYF. The CDR3 coding sequence is TGTGCCAGCAGCTTAAGTAGTCTAGTGGAAGATACGCAGTATTTT.

The chain employs TRBV9 and TRBJ1-6; D gene unclear. CDR1 SGDLS and CDR2 YYNGEE come from the germline V gene. The CDR3 loop spans 14 amino acids. The V and J ends lost 2 bases and 5 bases respectively, with 8 bases between them. CDR3 in DNA: TGTGCCAGCAGCGTTTCAACGGATAATTCACCCCTCCACTTT. It yields the protein CASSVSTDNSPLHF.

The chain joins TRBV5-1 to TRBJ2-3; 9 nucleotides agree with TRBD2. The CDR3 has 14 amino acids. Germline lookup yields CDR1 SGHRS and CDR2 YFSETQ. The V gene end was trimmed by 3 bases and the J gene end by 8 bases; junction bases not matched to a gene: 7. As DNA, the CDR3 is TGCGCCAGCAGCTCTAGCGGGACCGTAGCTACGCAGTATTTT. As protein: CASSSSGTVATQYF. Full variable domain (rest looked up from reference TRBV5-1 and TRBJ2-3): KAGVTQTPRYLIKTRGQQVTLSCSPISGHRSVSWYQQTPGQGLQFLFEYFSETQRNKGNFPGRFSGRQFSNSRSEMNVSTLELGDSALYLCASSSSGTVATQYFGPGTRLTVL.

This chain connects TRBV28 to TRBJ2-7, with D perhaps matching TRBD1 or TRBD2 (5 bases each). The CDR3 is made up of 16 amino acids. Germline V gene lookup returns CDR1 MDHEN and CDR2 SYDVKM. The V end lost 4 bases, the J end lost 3 bases, and 19 bases lay between the germline ends. The CDR3 is CASSSPTGTAGYEQYF. In DNA form, the CDR3 reads TGTGCCAGCAGTTCCCCGACGGGGACGGCGGGCTACGAGCAGTACTTC. Based on the CDR3 plus reference TRBV28 and TRBJ2-7, the full variable domain is DVKVTQSSRYLVKRTGEKVFLECVQDMDHENMFWYRQDPGLGLRLIYFSYDVKMKEKGDIPEGYSVSREKKERFSLILESASTNQTSMYLCASSSPTGTAGYEQYFGPGTRLTVT.

The rearrangement joins TRBV4-3 to TRBJ1-6; D is possibly TRBD1 (5 bases). Germline V gene sequence: CDR1 LGHNA, CDR2 YSLEER. V dropped 1 base and J dropped 9 bases, with 19 bases sitting between them. The CDR3 has 17 residues. This CDR3 reads CASSQGLGGGTTSPLHF. CDR3 bases: TGCGCCAGCAGCCAAGGTTTAGGTGGAGGGACCACTTCACCCCTCCACTTT.

About this clonotype: A much larger clone sits a single nucleotide away, making a read error possible. The chain is built from TRBV20-1 and TRBJ2-1; possibly TRBD1 for D (6 bases). The germline V gene has CDR1 DFQATT and CDR2 SNEGSKA (reference sequence). V lost 1 base to trimming and J lost 5 bases, with 18 bases between them. The CDR3 totals 16 residues. CDR3 bases: TGCAGTGCTAGAGCCTCTAACCCAGGGGCCGACAATGAGCAGTTCTTC. Encoded protein: CSARASNPGADNEQFF.

This clonotype was detected ten times or more. The chain links TRBV28 to TRBJ2-3; D assignment may be TRBD1 or TRBD2 (6 bases each). Germline CDR1 reads MDHEN; CDR2 reads SYDVKM. Trimming took 6 bases from V and 2 from J, leaving 15 bases between them. The CDR3 length is 15 residues. CDR3 protein: CASRIQGLYTDTQYF. The DNA of the CDR3 is TGTGCCAGCAGAATACAGGGACTCTACACAGATACGCAGTATTTT.

The rearrangement joins TRBV11-3 to TRBJ2-1; D perhaps matches TRBD2 (5 bases). Germline lookup yields CDR1 SGHNT and CDR2 YENEEA. This CDR3 has 18 amino acids. Deletions cut 0 bases from V and 1 base from J, with 16 bases between. CDR3 DNA sequence: TGTGCCAGCAGCTTAGATGGTAGGGCGGGTGATTCCTACAATGAGCAGTTCTTC. Protein sequence: CASSLDGRAGDSYNEQFF.

This clonotype appeared a few times. This chain connects TRBV6-5 to TRBJ2-1; D is ambiguous. The CDR3 loop spans 13 amino acids. V was shortened by 0 bases and J by 9 bases, with 9 bases between the two germline ends. The germline V gene has CDR1 MNHEY and CDR2 SVGAGI. The DNA of the CDR3 is TGTGCCAGCAGTTACTCCAACGTACGTGAGCAGTTCTTC. The encoded protein is CASSYSNVREQFF.

J is TRBJ1-2 and V is TRBV27; 8 nucleotides match TRBD1. The CDR3 runs to 15 residues. The V and J ends lost 7 bases and 4 bases, in that order; junction bases with no gene match: 11. CDR1 is MNHEY and CDR2 is SMNVEV in the germline V gene (reference sequence). The CDR3 loop reads CASTSAGGSSYGYTF. CDR3 nucleotide sequence: TGTGCCAGCACTTCGGCAGGGGGCTCGAGCTATGGCTACACCTTC.

This clonotype was detected only a few times. CDR3 nucleotides: TGTGCCAGCAGCGTCGTGGACGCCACTGAAGCTTTCTTT. Protein: CASSVVDATEAFF. The chain couples TRBV6-1 to TRBJ1-1; D is unresolved. CDR1 MNHNS and CDR2 SASEGT come from the germline V gene. V was cut by 6 bases and J by 4 bases, with 12 bases left in between. This CDR3 has 13 amino acids.

The table lists this clonotype with a few counts. The chain couples TRBV20-1 to TRBJ2-3; 13 positions agree with TRBD2. The CDR3 runs to 16 residues. Trimming took 0 bases from V and 4 from J; bases not matched to a gene: 4. The germline V gene encodes CDR1 DFQATT and CDR2 SNEGSKA (reference sequence). DNA for the CDR3: TGCAGTGCTAGAGATTATACTAGCGGGAGGGCAGATACGCAGTATTTT. This translates into CSARDYTSGRADTQYF.

This clonotype was recorded a few times. The J gene is TRBJ1-1, the V gene TRBV5-1, with a weak D call TRBD1 (5 bases). The CDR3 spans 14 residues. V was trimmed by 3 bases and J by 5 bases, leaving 14 bases between them. Germline V lookup: CDR1 SGHRS, CDR2 YFSETQ. The CDR3 sequence is CASSSEGGETEAFF. The CDR3 DNA reads as TGCGCCAGCAGCTCGGAGGGAGGGGAAACTGAAGCTTTCTTT.

Only a few counts were recorded for this clonotype. The V call is TRBV2, the J call TRBJ2-7; TRBD2 matches at 11 bases. Trimming at V came to 6 bases and at J to 7 bases, leaving 11 bases not matched to a gene. CDR1 and CDR2 (germline): SNHLY, FYNNEI. The CDR3 loop spans 15 amino acids. CDR3 amino acids: CASRTLAGVYNEQYF. The CDR3 region has the DNA TGTGCCAGCAGGACACTAGCGGGGGTCTACAATGAGCAGTACTTC. The whole variable domain, remainder taken from reference TRBV2 and TRBJ2-7, is EPEVTQTPSHQVTQMGQEVILRCVPISNHLYFYWYRQILGQKVEFLVSFYNNEISEKSEIFDDQFSVERPDGSNFTLKIRSTKLEDSAMYFCASRTLAGVYNEQYFGPGTRLTVT.

In the case of this clonotype: A much larger clone lies a single base off, so this may be a read error. CDR3 protein: CASSDSSYNEQYF. The CDR3 coding sequence is TGTGCCAGCAGTGACAGCTCCTACAATGAGCAGTACTTC. This chain uses TRBV6-4 with TRBJ2-1; no clear D. TRBJ2-7 explains the end of the DNA better; the J call may be wrong. Germline lookup yields CDR1 MRHNA and CDR2 SNTAGT. The CDR3 length is 13 residues.

The sample holds a few counts of this clonotype. The V gene is TRBV28, the J gene TRBJ1-6; D remains unclear. The CDR3 contains 15 residues. Trimming took off 4 bases at V and 1 base at J, with 8 bases between the two ends. Germline values: CDR1 MDHEN, CDR2 SYDVKM. CDR3 amino acids: CASSSFPSYNSPLHF. The CDR3 nucleotides are TGTGCCAGCAGTTCCTTCCCGTCCTATAATTCACCCCTCCACTTT. The variable domain in full, completed from reference TRBV28 and TRBJ1-6, reads DVKVTQSSRYLVKRTGEKVFLECVQDMDHENMFWYRQDPGLGLRLIYFSYDVKMKEKGDIPEGYSVSREKKERFSLILESASTNQTSMYLCASSSFPSYNSPLHFGNGTRLTVT.

This clonotype showed up just a few times. The V and J genes are TRBV30 and TRBJ2-3; TRBD1 matches 7 bases. Germline CDR1 and CDR2: GTSNPN and SVGIG (reference sequence). This CDR3 region has 13 residues. The V and J ends lost 4 bases and 4 bases, in that order; junction bases with no gene match: 5. Here the CDR3 reads CAWTQGVPDTQYF. The CDR3, as DNA: TGTGCCTGGACGCAGGGGGTCCCAGATACGCAGTATTTT.

About this clonotype itself: A read error may produce the germline difference seen at one junction end. This rearrangement joins TRBV20-1 to TRBJ2-4, with D uncertain. Germline V gene data show CDR1 as DFQATT and CDR2 as SNEGSKA (reference sequence). The CDR3 extends over 16 amino acids. Here the CDR3 DNA reads TGCAGTGCTAGACCAGAGGCTGGTCTGGCCAAAAACAATCAGTACTTC. This codes for CSARPEAGLAKNNQYF.

The rearrangement links TRBV24-1 to TRBJ2-3, with D possibly matching TRBD2 (7 bases). Per germline, CDR1 KGHDR and CDR2 SFDVKD. This CDR3 has 17 amino acids. V lost 3 bases and J lost 3, with 18 bases in between. For the CDR3, the DNA is TGTGCCACCAGTGATCCCCCGGGCGCGGGGGCAACAGATACGCAGTATTTT. Its translation is CATSDPPGAGATDTQYF.

This rearrangement joins TRBV12-3 or TRBV12-4 to TRBJ1-4; D gene ambiguous. Trimming left V 5 bases short and J 4 bases short, with 14 bases between. The CDR3 extends over 15 amino acids. The CDR3 DNA follows: TGTGCCAGCAGTCCCCGGACGGAGAATAATGAAAAACTGTTTTTT. Its protein product is CASSPRTENNEKLFF.

This clonotype showed up just a few times. The chain has TRBV29-1 and TRBJ1-2; no clear D gene. The CDR3 is made up of 14 amino acids. V lost 1 base and J lost 5, with 14 bases in between. Germline assignment: CDR1 SQVTM and CDR2 ANQGSEA. In DNA, the CDR3 is TGCAGCGTTGAAGTGGCAGTGATGGCGTATGGCTACACCTTC. It yields the protein CSVEVAVMAYGYTF.

The DNA for the CDR3 is TGTGCCAGCAGCCTTAGGGGAGGGAGAGGCACAGATACGCAGTATTTT. Its protein product is CASSLRGGRGTDTQYF. The rearrangement uses TRBV7-2 and TRBJ2-3; 7 nucleotides match TRBD2. The length of the CDR3 is 16 residues. Germline CDR1 and CDR2: SGHTA and FQGNSA. Trimming took 5 bases from V and 1 from J; bases not matched to a gene: 9. The complete variable domain, with remaining parts taken from reference TRBV7-2 and TRBJ2-3, reads GAGVSQSPSNKVTEKGKDVELRCDPISGHTALYWYRQSLGQGLEFLIYFQGNSAPDKSGLPSDRFSAERTGGSVSTLTIQRTQQEDSAVYLCASSLRGGRGTDTQYFGPGTRLTVL.

The chain carries TRBV12-3 or TRBV12-4 and TRBJ2-7; 9 bases are a match to TRBD2. CDR3 length: 14 amino acids. Trimming removed 3 bases from V and 6 bases from J; junction bases left unmatched: 6. CDR3 bases: TGTGCCAGCAGTTTTAGCGGGAGTATCGCCGAGCAGTACTTC. It is translated as CASSFSGSIAEQYF.

This clonotype came up a few times. This rearrangement joins TRBV7-3 to TRBJ1-1; TRBD1 matches at 8 bases. Trimming took 4 bases from V and 9 from J; bases not matched to a gene: 4. CDR3 length: 12 amino acids. Germline V gives CDR1 SGHTA, CDR2 FQGTGA. The DNA of the CDR3 is TGTGCCAGCAGCTCCGGGACAGGTCAAGCTTTCTTT. Protein sequence: CASSSGTGQAFF.

The chain links TRBV4-2 to TRBJ1-4; TRBD1 matches 7 bases. The junction had 3 bases not matched to a gene; V was cut back by 1 base and J by 4 bases. Per germline, CDR1 LGHNA and CDR2 YNFKEQ. The CDR3 consists of 15 residues. CDR3 bases: TGTGCCAGCAGCCAAGTGGGACAGCTTAATGAAAAACTGTTTTTT. Protein product: CASSQVGQLNEKLFF.

The V gene is TRBV29-1, the J gene TRBJ1-1; no reliable D call. CDR3 length: 10 residues. V lost 8 bases, J lost 8 bases, and 12 bases lay in between. The germline gives CDR1 SQVTM, CDR2 ANQGSEA. CDR3 amino acids: CSIGEGEAFF. The CDR3 coding sequence is TGCAGCATTGGAGAAGGGGAAGCTTTCTTT.

The table lists this clonotype with a few counts. This chain joins TRBV27 and TRBJ1-5; 7 bases align to TRBD1. From germline, CDR1 is MNHEY and CDR2 SMNVEV (reference sequence). With 5 bases clipped from V and 5 bases from J, the junction kept 9 bases outside the gene matches. The CDR3 is made up of 15 amino acids. The CDR3 loop reads CASSPSDRPHQPQHF. The DNA for the CDR3 is TGTGCCAGCAGTCCCTCGGACAGGCCCCATCAGCCCCAGCATTTT.

The chain has TRBV20-1 and TRBJ2-1; TRBD1 aligns across 10 bases. The junction had 5 bases not matched to a gene; V was cut back by 3 bases and J by 6 bases. The length of the CDR3 is 14 residues. Germline CDR1 and CDR2: DFQATT and SNEGSKA (reference sequence). In DNA, the CDR3 is TGCAGTGCTAGTTGGGACAGGGGATTCAATGAGCAGTTCTTC. It is translated as CSASWDRGFNEQFF.